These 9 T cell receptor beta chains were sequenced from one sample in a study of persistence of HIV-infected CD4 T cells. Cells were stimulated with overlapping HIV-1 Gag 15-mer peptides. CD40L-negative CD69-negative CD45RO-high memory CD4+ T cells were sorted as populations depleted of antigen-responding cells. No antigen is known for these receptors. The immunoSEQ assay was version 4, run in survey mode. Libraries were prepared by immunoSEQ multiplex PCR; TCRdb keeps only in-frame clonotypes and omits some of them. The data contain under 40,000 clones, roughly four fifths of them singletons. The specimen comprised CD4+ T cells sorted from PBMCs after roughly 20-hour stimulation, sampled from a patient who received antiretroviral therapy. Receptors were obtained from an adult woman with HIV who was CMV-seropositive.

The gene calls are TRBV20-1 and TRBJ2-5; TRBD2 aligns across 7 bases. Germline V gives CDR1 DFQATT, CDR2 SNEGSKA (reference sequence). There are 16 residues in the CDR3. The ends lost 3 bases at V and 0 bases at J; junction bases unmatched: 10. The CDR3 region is CSASRPSGGNQETQYF. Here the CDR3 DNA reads TGCAGTGCTAGTAGGCCGTCGGGGGGAAACCAAGAGACCCAGTACTTC.

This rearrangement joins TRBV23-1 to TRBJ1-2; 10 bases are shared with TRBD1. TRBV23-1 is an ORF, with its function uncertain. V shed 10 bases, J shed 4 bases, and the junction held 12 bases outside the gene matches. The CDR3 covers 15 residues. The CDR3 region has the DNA TGCGCCATCCCGATGGGACAGGGGAGGAGCTATGGCTACACCTTC. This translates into CAIPMGQGRSYGYTF.

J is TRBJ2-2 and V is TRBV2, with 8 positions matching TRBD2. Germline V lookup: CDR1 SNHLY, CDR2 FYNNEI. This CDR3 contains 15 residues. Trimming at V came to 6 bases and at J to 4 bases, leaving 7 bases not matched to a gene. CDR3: CASRGSGSITGELFF. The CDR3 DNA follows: TGTGCCAGCAGAGGAAGCGGGAGCATCACCGGGGAGCTGTTTTTT.

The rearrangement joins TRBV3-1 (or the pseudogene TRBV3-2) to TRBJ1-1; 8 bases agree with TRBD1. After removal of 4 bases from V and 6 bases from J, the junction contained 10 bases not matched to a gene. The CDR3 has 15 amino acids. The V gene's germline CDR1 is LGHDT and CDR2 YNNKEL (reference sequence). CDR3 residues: CASSPWTGQRPEAFF. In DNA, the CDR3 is TGTGCCAGCAGCCCTTGGACAGGGCAGCGACCTGAAGCTTTCTTT.

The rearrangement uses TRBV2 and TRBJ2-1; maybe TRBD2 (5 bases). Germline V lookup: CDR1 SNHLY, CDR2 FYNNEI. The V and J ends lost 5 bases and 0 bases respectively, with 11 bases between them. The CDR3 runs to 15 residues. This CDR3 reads CASSRSGSSYNEQFF. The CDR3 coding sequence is TGTGCCAGCAGTCGGAGCGGAAGCTCCTACAATGAGCAGTTCTTC.

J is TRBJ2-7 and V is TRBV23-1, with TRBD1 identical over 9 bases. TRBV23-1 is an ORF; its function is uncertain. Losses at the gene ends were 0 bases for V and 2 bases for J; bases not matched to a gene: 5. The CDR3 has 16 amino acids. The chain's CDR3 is CASSQSVGQGAYEQYF. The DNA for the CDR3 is TGCGCCAGCAGTCAATCGGTGGGACAGGGTGCCTACGAGCAGTACTTC.

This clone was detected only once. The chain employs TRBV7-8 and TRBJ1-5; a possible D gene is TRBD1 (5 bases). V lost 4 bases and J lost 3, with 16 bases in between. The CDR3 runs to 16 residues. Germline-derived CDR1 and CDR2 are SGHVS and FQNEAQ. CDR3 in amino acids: CASSSGHTKVNQPQHF. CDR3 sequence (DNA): TGTGCCAGCAGCTCCGGACACACCAAGGTCAATCAGCCCCAGCATTTT.

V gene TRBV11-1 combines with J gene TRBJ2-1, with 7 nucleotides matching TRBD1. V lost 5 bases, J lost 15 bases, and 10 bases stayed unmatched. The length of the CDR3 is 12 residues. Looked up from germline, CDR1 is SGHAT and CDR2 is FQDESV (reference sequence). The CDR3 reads CASSPDREVRFF. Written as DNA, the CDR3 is TGTGCCAGCAGCCCCGACAGGGAAGTTAGGTTCTTC.

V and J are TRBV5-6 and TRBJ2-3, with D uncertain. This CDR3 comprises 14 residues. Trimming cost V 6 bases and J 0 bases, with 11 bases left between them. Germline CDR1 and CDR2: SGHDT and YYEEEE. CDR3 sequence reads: CASTLDGSTDTQYF. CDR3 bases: TGTGCCAGCACCCTAGACGGCAGCACAGATACGCAGTATTTT.